These 8 T cell receptor beta chains originate from one sample sequenced in a study of cytomegalovirus exposure and HLA in healthy donors. PCR involved 60 Vbeta and 13 Jbeta primers. The table came from immunoSEQ multiplex PCR; TCRdb's copy has only in-frame clones and leaves some out. There are 120,000 or so clones in the sample; over 60% occur only once, and approximately 1.3% lies in the top ten. Sequenced input: PBMCs. The receptors shown here come from a woman aged 25 to 39 in good health and CMV-seronegative.

Only one count was recorded for this clone. The gene calls are TRBV5-4 and TRBJ2-2; 9 bases are shared with TRBD2. Unmatched junction bases numbered 11, after V lost 4 bases and J lost 4 bases. CDR3 length: 17 residues. Looked up from germline, CDR1 is SGHNT and CDR2 is YYREEE (reference sequence). This CDR3 reads CASSPEGRGGRTGELFF. The CDR3, as DNA: TGTGCCAGCAGCCCCGAGGGGCGGGGGGGCCGCACCGGGGAGCTGTTTTTT.

V is TRBV5-4 and J is TRBJ2-5; D possibly corresponds to TRBD2 (5 bases). CDR1 and CDR2 from the germline V gene are SGHNT and YYREEE (reference sequence). This CDR3 spans 15 amino acids. The V end was cut by 0 bases, the J end by 5 bases, with 14 bases between. The CDR3 protein is CASSLDSGRWETQYF. For the CDR3, the DNA is TGTGCCAGCAGCTTGGACAGCGGTCGATGGGAGACCCAGTACTTC. Full variable domain (remainder filled in from reference TRBV5-4 and TRBJ2-5): ETGVTQSPTHLIKTRGQQVTLRCSSQSGHNTVSWYQQALGQGPQFIFQYYREEENGRGNFPPRFSGLQFPNYSSELNVNALELDDSALYLCASSLDSGRWETQYFGPGTRLLVL.

Note on this clone: The junction and the germline gene differ at one end; a read error may be behind it. CDR3 in DNA: TGTGCCAGCGGCCAAGCCTTAGGCGGGACCTCCTACGAGCAGTACTTC. Protein sequence: CASGQALGGTSYEQYF. The chain uses TRBV4-2 and TRBJ2-7; weak D call: TRBD2 (6 bases). Germline values: CDR1 LGHNA, CDR2 YNFKEQ. This CDR3 is 16 amino acids long.

J is TRBJ2-3 and V is TRBV29-1, with a possible D match to TRBD2 (5 bases). Trimming stripped 4 bases from V and 4 bases from J, with 12 bases between. In germline, CDR1 is SQVTM, CDR2 ANQGSEA. This CDR3 spans 13 amino acids. This CDR3 is CSVGGVVADTQYF. In DNA, the CDR3 is TGCAGCGTTGGGGGAGTTGTAGCAGATACGCAGTATTTT.

The chain joins TRBV4-1 to TRBJ2-1; TRBD2 aligns across 13 bases. The CDR3 has 17 amino acids. CDR1 and CDR2 (germline): MGHRA, YSYEKL. Trimming took 4 bases from V and 9 from J; bases not matched to a gene: 12. In nucleotides, the CDR3 is TGCGCCAGCAGCCTGATAAACACGGGACTAGCGGGGACTGAGCAGTTCTTC. Its protein product is CASSLINTGLAGTEQFF.

The rearrangement uses TRBV9 and TRBJ1-3; tentatively, D is TRBD1 (5 bases). The CDR3 sequence is 20 residues long. CDR1 and CDR2 from the germline V gene are SGDLS and YYNGEE. The ends were cut back, 4 bases at V and 3 bases at J, with 29 bases in the middle. The CDR3: CASSPQQGRPLEANGNTIYF. CDR3 nucleotides: TGTGCCAGCAGCCCCCAGCAGGGCCGACCTTTGGAAGCGAATGGAAACACCATATATTTT.

The chain has TRBV6-5 and TRBJ1-1; 9 bases are shared with TRBD1. Germline lookup yields CDR1 MNHEY and CDR2 SVGAGI. The CDR3 extends over 13 amino acids. Trimming took 5 bases from V and 11 from J; bases not matched to a gene: 9. DNA of the CDR3: TGTGCCAGCAGTAAAGCGGACAGGGGATTGGCTTTCTTT. It yields the protein CASSKADRGLAFF.

The chain uses TRBV28 and TRBJ1-4, with D perhaps matching TRBD1 (6 bases). The CDR3 extends over 19 amino acids. V lost 4 bases and J 0 bases, leaving 21 bases between the germline ends. Germline CDR1 is MDHEN and CDR2 is SYDVKM. CDR3 coding DNA: TGTGCCAGCAGTTACGGGGGGCGATGGGTTTCAGCAACTAATGAAAAACTGTTTTTT. It translates to CASSYGGRWVSATNEKLFF.